This entry describes one TCR beta chain. Its antigen is currently unknown. Given a far larger clone just one base away, this is likely a sequencing read error. These data originate in a study of regulatory T cells in long-lasting Graves disease. Whole-study results and caveats: Favoring TRBV28, TRBJ1-2 and TRBJ2-5 was a feature seen in persistent disease.

The authors built TCR beta libraries using iRepertoire HTBI primers and Arm-PCR of CDR3 regions. TCRdb re-called the multiplex PCR reads through MiXCR, storing one row per CDR3 protein. The profile shows about 290,000 distinct CDR3 sequences, 20% to 25% of them singletons. The sample's time point: persistent/refractory GD, antithyroid drugs over 5 years with positive TRAb. Extracted RNA from PBMCs served as the source of the TCR library. American Thyroid Association guidelines were used to diagnose Graves' disease. The patients were drawn from one endocrinology department in Xi'an, China. The germline V gene has CDR1 SGHTA and CDR2 FQGNSA. CDR3 length equals 17 residues.

The sequence was obtained from a female donor with Graves disease. V gene TRBV7-2 combines with J gene TRBJ1-2; TRBD1 might be the D (5 bases). The source material was peripheral blood mononuclear cells (PBMCs), sampled when the disease was refractory, from a patient treated with antithyroid drugs. The CDR3 here is CASSQDLADSDDYGYTF. As DNA, the CDR3 is TGCGCCAGCAGCCAAGACCTTGCCGACAGTGACGACTATGGCTACACCTTC.